What follows are 25 T cell receptor beta chains derived from one specimen sequenced in a study of CD8+CD57+ T cells in acquired aplastic anemia. Both TCR beta VDJ combination and CDR3 sequence profiling were carried out. Genomic DNA was the template for this profiling. TCRdb processed the reads anew with MiXCR; each CDR3 protein has one entry. The sample records over 200,000 distinct CDR3 sequences, approximately 60% being singletons. Sequenced input: sorted CD4+, CD8+, or CD8+CD57+ T cells (not recorded which) from PBMCs. Every receptor here comes from a human donor in good health.

In this sample, this clonotype turned up many times. The chain has TRBV2 and TRBJ1-1, with TRBD1 as a possible D gene (6 bases). This CDR3 has 17 residues. Trimming took 4 bases from V and 1 from J, leaving 19 bases between them. Germline CDR1 and CDR2: SNHLY and FYNNEI. The CDR3 sequence: CASSANLMTGPNTEAFF. In nucleotides, the CDR3 is TGTGCCAGCAGTGCGAACCTGATGACAGGCCCGAACACTGAAGCTTTCTTT.

CDR3 in DNA: TGTGCCTCAGAGGCGACAGGGGCTGGAAACACCATATATTTT. Translating it yields CASEATGAGNTIYF. The chain couples TRBV7-3 to TRBJ1-3, with 8 bases that match TRBD1. V trimming: 11 bases; J trimming: 2 bases; junction bases outside the gene matches: 8. The CDR3 extends over 14 amino acids. From germline, CDR1 is SGHTA and CDR2 FQGTGA.

This clonotype was seen only once. This sequence joins TRBV29-1 and TRBJ1-1; weak D call: TRBD1 (5 bases). The germline V gene encodes CDR1 SQVTM and CDR2 ANQGSEA. This CDR3 spans 10 amino acids. V was pared by 5 bases and J by 7 bases, with 8 bases between. CDR3 bases: TGCAGCGTTTACGGGGGTGAAGCTTTCTTT. It codes for CSVYGGEAFF.

Ten or more counts support this clonotype. The chain links TRBV4-1 to TRBJ2-7; 8 positions agree with TRBD2. This CDR3 is built from 16 residues. Per the germline V gene, CDR1 is MGHRA and CDR2 is YSYEKL. The V and J ends lost 0 bases and 2 bases, in that order; junction bases with no gene match: 6. CDR3 DNA: TGCGCCAGCAGCCAAGACAGTAGCGGGGTTACCTACGAGCAGTACTTC. Its translation: CASSQDSSGVTYEQYF.

The rearrangement links TRBV5-1 to TRBJ2-2, with D tentatively TRBD2 (7 bases). Germline loops: CDR1 SGHRS, CDR2 YFSETQ. CDR3 length: 15 amino acids. V was pared by 7 bases and J by 7 bases, with 20 bases between. Here the CDR3 reads CASRQGTNLIGELFF. In nucleotides, the CDR3 is TGCGCCAGCCGCCAGGGGACTAACCTTATCGGGGAGCTGTTTTTT.

V gene TRBV6-1 combines with J gene TRBJ1-1, with D possibly being TRBD1 (5 bases). CDR1 is MNHNS and CDR2 is SASEGT in the germline V gene. The CDR3 is 12 residues long. V lost 6 bases and J 8 bases, leaving 13 bases between the germline ends. CDR3 protein: CASRVGAREAFF. The CDR3 DNA sequence: TGTGCCAGCAGGGTTGGGGCAAGAGAAGCTTTCTTT.

The count of this clonotype is one. One end of the junction fails to match germline, which may point to a read error. The V call is TRBV7-7, the J call TRBJ1-1, with unresolved D. Germline V gene sequence: CDR1 SSHAT, CDR2 FNYEAQ (reference sequence). There are 14 residues in the CDR3. The CDR3 nucleotides read TGTGCTAGCAGACTGCCCTCCGGGAACACTGAAGCTTTCTTT. Translating gives CASRLPSGNTEAFF. Combining the CDR3 with reference TRBV7-7 and TRBJ1-1 gives the whole variable domain GAGVSQSPRYKVTKRGQDVTLRCDPISSHATLYWYQQALGQGPEFLTYFNYEAQPDKSGLPSDRFSAERPEGSISTLTIQRTEQRDSAMYRCASRLPSGNTEAFFGQGTRLTVV.

CDR3 DNA: TGCGCCAGCAGCCCAGAACCGGGACAGGGGGCCGGGGAGCTGTTTTTT. Its protein is CASSPEPGQGAGELFF. The chain recombines TRBV4-1 with TRBJ2-2, with TRBD1 matching 11 bases. With 4 bases clipped from V and 6 bases from J, the junction kept 7 bases outside the gene matches. This CDR3 spans 16 amino acids. The germline V gene encodes CDR1 MGHRA and CDR2 YSYEKL.

To note about this clonotype: The CDR3 ends on some other residue instead of the conserved phenylalanine or tryptophan, so this is likely a read error. Because the CDR3's place on the DNA is in doubt, the DNA is left out and the CDR3 is given as listed by TCRdb. V gene TRBV7-2 combines with J gene TRBJ2-1; the table's D call TRBD2 went unverified against the DNA. The CDR3 length equals 14 residues, ends included. Germline V gives CDR1 SGHTA, CDR2 FQGNSA. CDR3 amino acids: CASSLGGRGNEQLS.

In its sample, this clonotype was seen once. Here the CDR3 omits its conserved ending phenylalanine or tryptophan, so a read error is the likely source. The chain is built from TRBV2 and TRBJ2-7, with a weak D call TRBD1 (5 bases). This CDR3 has 13 residues. Between the trimmed V and J ends, which lost 5 bases and 7 bases, there was a span of 15 bases. Germline CDR1 SNHLY, CDR2 FYNNEI. The CDR3 coding sequence is TGTGCCAGCAGTTTGACAGCGATCCGAGAGCAGTACCTC. Its translation: CASSLTAIREQYL.

This clonotype was counted ten times or more. The J gene is TRBJ1-1, the V gene TRBV29-1; D is unclear. Germline V gene data show CDR1 as SQVTM and CDR2 as ANQGSEA. Trimming took 6 bases from V and 3 from J, leaving 8 bases between them. This CDR3 has 11 residues. For the CDR3, the DNA is TGCAGCGTCGGTGAGTACACTGAAGCTTTCTTT. Amino acids: CSVGEYTEAFF.

This clonotype was detected many times. CDR3 bases: TGTGCCAGCAGTTACTCGGAAGTTTACGAGCAGTACTTC. As protein: CASSYSEVYEQYF. The genes are TRBV6-2 or TRBV6-3 and TRBJ2-7; D uncertain. The length of the CDR3 is 13 residues. Germline lookup yields CDR1 MNHEY and CDR2 SVGEGT. Between the trimmed V and J ends, which lost 0 bases and 4 bases, there was a span of 7 bases.

This clonotype was observed many times. The J gene is TRBJ2-1, the V gene TRBV14; 10 nucleotides align to TRBD2. The CDR3 runs to 18 residues. V shed 4 bases and J 1 base; nucleotides not matched to a gene: 10. Germline V lookup: CDR1 SGHDN, CDR2 FVKESK. This CDR3 reads CASSPRLAGGWSYNEQFF. The DNA for the CDR3 is TGTGCCAGCAGCCCACGGTTAGCGGGAGGATGGTCCTACAATGAGCAGTTCTTC.

The chain is built from TRBV7-8 and TRBJ2-7; perhaps D is TRBD1 or TRBD2 (5 bases each). Trimming pared 5 bases from V and 10 bases from J, leaving 15 bases between. The CDR3 has 12 amino acids. CDR1 and CDR2 from the germline V gene are SGHVS and FQNEAQ. CDR3 sequence: CASSPGRDRQYF. In DNA form, the CDR3 reads TGTGCCAGCAGCCCGGGCCGGGACCGTCAGTACTTC.

This chain links TRBV27 with TRBJ1-1; D uncertain. The CDR3 totals 11 residues. Germline CDR1 MNHEY, CDR2 SMNVEV (reference sequence). Trimming took 10 bases from V and 4 from J, leaving 10 bases between them. In nucleotides, the CDR3 is TGTGCCACACGGACTATCACTGAAGCTTTCTTT. This gives the protein CATRTITEAFF.

This rearrangement joins TRBV20-1 to TRBJ2-2; D possibly corresponds to TRBD2 (5 bases). V was clipped by 2 bases and J by 5 bases, with 18 bases between them. The germline gives CDR1 DFQATT, CDR2 SNEGSKA (reference sequence). This CDR3 comprises 16 residues. CDR3 DNA: TGCAGTGCTAGACGGGGTGCATCCCTGGGGACCGGGGAGCTGTTTTTT. This encodes CSARRGASLGTGELFF.

This chain connects TRBV10-3 to TRBJ1-1; 7 positions match TRBD1. This CDR3 has 13 amino acids. Germline CDR1 ENHRY, CDR2 SYGVKD. V lost 5 bases to trimming and J lost 5 bases; unmatched junction nucleotides: 5. The CDR3 loop reads CAISKTGDTEAFF. In DNA form, the CDR3 reads TGTGCCATCAGTAAAACAGGGGATACTGAAGCTTTCTTT.

This clonotype was detected ten times or more. The chain carries TRBV7-9 and TRBJ2-3; TRBD2 agrees at 7 bases. J gave up 0 bases and V 7 bases, and 10 bases lay outside the gene matches. CDR3 size: 16 residues. Per germline, CDR1 SEHNR and CDR2 FQNEAQ (reference sequence). The CDR3 is CASTLPGRESTDTQYF. The CDR3 DNA sequence: TGTGCCAGCACCCTACCAGGGCGGGAGAGCACAGATACGCAGTATTTT.

This sequence joins TRBV7-2 and TRBJ2-3; D is tentatively TRBD1 or TRBD2 (6 bases each). CDR1 SGHTA and CDR2 FQGNSA come from the germline V gene. The CDR3 spans 15 residues. With 7 bases removed from V and 2 bases from J, the gap between germline ends came to 16 bases. CDR3 sequence reads: CASTSWGRDTDTQYF. The CDR3 bases are TGTGCCAGCACCAGCTGGGGGCGGGACACAGATACGCAGTATTTT.

Notes on this clonotype: An end of the junction does not agree with germline; a read error may underlie this. The chain employs TRBV7-6 and TRBJ2-1; 8 nucleotides match TRBD2. The CDR3 is made up of 15 amino acids. Germline CDR1 is SGHVS and CDR2 is FNYEAQ. CDR3 nucleotide sequence: TGTGCCAGCAGCTTTCGGGAGGGCCTAAACAATGAGCAGCTCTTC. Its translation is CASSFREGLNNEQLF.

CDR3 loop: CASSVDLGAYEQYF. The CDR3 DNA reads TGTGCCAGCAGCGTAGACCTCGGGGCATACGAGCAGTACTTC. The chain joins TRBV9 to TRBJ2-7, with D perhaps given as TRBD1 or TRBD2 (5 bases each). The V end lost 0 bases, the J end lost 4 bases, and 11 bases lay between the germline ends. The CDR3 is 14 residues long. Per germline, CDR1 SGDLS and CDR2 YYNGEE.

J is TRBJ1-5 and V is TRBV7-2, with D unresolved. Germline CDR1 is SGHTA and CDR2 is FQGNSA. The CDR3 runs 13 residues. The germline V and J ends were trimmed by 0 bases and 6 bases, with 6 bases remaining between them. DNA of the CDR3: TGTGCCAGCAGCTTAGCAGGGATTCAGCCCCAGCATTTT. Translating gives CASSLAGIQPQHF.

The rearrangement uses TRBV29-1 and TRBJ1-2, with unresolved D. The CDR3 contains 12 residues. The ends were cut back, 4 bases at V and 4 bases at J, with 10 bases in the middle. The germline gives CDR1 SQVTM, CDR2 ANQGSEA. The CDR3 DNA follows: TGCAGCGTTGTCCGCGGAAGCTATGGCTACACCTTC. It codes for CSVVRGSYGYTF.

The V and J genes are TRBV20-1 and TRBJ2-3; D is ambiguous. The CDR3 covers 13 residues. Germline V gives CDR1 DFQATT, CDR2 SNEGSKA (reference sequence). Between the trimmed V and J ends, which lost 4 bases and 11 bases, there was a span of 19 bases. The CDR3, as DNA: TGCAGTGCTATCCGGCCAGTTTACAATGAGCAGTATTTT. Amino acid sequence: CSAIRPVYNEQYF.

This sequence joins TRBV20-1 and TRBJ1-2, with D perhaps matching TRBD1 (6 bases). The CDR3 contains 13 residues. Trimming took off 2 bases at V and 5 bases at J, with 12 bases between the two ends. Germline CDR1 is DFQATT and CDR2 is SNEGSKA (reference sequence). The DNA for the CDR3 is TGCAGTGCTAGACTATGGGACACGTATGGCTACACCTTC. Encoded protein: CSARLWDTYGYTF.